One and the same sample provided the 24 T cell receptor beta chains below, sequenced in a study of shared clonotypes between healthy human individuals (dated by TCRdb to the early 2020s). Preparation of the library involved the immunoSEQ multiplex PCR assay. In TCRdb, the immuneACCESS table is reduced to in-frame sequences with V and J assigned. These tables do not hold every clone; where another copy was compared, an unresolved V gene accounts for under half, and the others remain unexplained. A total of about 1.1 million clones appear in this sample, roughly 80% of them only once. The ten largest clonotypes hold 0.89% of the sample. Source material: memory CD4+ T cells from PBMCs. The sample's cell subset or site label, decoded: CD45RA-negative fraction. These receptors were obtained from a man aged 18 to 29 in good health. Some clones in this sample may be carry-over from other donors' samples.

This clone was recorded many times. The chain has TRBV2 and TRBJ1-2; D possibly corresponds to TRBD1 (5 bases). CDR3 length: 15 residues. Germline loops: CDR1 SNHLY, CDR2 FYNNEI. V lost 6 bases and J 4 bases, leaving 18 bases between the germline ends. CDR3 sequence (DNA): TGTGCCAGCAGGGACCGGGACCGCAATCCCTATGGCTACACCTTC. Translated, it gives CASRDRDRNPYGYTF.

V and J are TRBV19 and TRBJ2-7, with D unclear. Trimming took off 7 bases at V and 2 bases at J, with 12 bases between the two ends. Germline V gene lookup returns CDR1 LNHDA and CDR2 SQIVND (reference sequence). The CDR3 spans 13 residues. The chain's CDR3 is CASNPGSAYEQYF. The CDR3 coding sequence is TGTGCCAGTAACCCCGGGTCAGCCTACGAGCAGTACTTC.

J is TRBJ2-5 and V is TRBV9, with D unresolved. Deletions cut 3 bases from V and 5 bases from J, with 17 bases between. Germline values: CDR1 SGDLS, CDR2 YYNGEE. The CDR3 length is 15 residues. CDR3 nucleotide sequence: TGTGCCAGCAGCGCCGGGTCAACCCGCCAGGAGACCCAGTACTTC. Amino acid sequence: CASSAGSTRQETQYF.

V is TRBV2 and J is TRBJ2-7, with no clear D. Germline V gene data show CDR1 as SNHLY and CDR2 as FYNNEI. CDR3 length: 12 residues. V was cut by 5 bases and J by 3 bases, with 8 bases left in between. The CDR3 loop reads CASSRYVYEQYF. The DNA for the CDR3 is TGTGCCAGCAGTAGGTATGTCTACGAGCAGTACTTC.

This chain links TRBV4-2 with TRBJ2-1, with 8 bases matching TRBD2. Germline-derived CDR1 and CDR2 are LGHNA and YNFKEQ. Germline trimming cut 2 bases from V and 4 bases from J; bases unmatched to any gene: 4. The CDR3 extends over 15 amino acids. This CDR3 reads CASSQSGGGYNEQFF. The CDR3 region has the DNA TGTGCCAGCAGCCAATCGGGCGGGGGGTACAATGAGCAGTTCTTC.

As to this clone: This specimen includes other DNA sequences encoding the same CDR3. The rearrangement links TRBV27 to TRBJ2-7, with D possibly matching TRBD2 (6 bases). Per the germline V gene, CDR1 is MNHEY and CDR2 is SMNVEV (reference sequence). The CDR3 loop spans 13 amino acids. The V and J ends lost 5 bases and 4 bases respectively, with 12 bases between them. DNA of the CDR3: TGTGCCAGCAGTCCCAATGGGGGGTACGAGCAGTACTTC. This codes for CASSPNGGYEQYF.

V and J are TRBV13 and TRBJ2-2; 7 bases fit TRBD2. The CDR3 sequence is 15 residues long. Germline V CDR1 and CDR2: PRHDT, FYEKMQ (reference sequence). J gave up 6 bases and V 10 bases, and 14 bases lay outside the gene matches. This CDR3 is CATNRLAAKSGELFF. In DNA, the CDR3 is TGTGCCACCAATAGACTAGCCGCCAAGTCCGGGGAGCTGTTTTTT.

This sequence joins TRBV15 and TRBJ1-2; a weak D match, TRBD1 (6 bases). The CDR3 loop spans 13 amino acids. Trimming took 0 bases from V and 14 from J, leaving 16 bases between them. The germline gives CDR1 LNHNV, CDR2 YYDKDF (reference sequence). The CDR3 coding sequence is TGTGCCACCAGCAGAGATAAGGGAATTAGGGGGACCTTC. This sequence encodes CATSRDKGIRGTF.

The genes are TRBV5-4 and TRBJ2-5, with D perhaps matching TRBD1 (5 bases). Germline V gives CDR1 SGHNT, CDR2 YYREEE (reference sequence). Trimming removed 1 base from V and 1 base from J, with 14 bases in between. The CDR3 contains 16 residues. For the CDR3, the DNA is TGTGCCAGCAGCTTGCCCCAGGGTGCCATCCAAGAGACCCAGTACTTC. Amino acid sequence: CASSLPQGAIQETQYF.

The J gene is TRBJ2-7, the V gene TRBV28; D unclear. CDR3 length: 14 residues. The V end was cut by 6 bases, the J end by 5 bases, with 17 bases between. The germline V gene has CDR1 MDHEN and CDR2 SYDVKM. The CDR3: CASSLAVTPHEQYF. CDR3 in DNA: TGTGCCAGCAGCCTGGCCGTAACCCCCCACGAGCAGTACTTC. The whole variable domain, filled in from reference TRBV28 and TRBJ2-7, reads DVKVTQSSRYLVKRTGEKVFLECVQDMDHENMFWYRQDPGLGLRLIYFSYDVKMKEKGDIPEGYSVSREKKERFSLILESASTNQTSMYLCASSLAVTPHEQYFGPGTRLTVT.

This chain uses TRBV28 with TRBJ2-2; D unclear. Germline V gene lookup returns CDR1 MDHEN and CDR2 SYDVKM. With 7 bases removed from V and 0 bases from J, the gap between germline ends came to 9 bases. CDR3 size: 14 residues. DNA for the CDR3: TGTGCCAGCACTTTTGGGACGAACACCGGGGAGCTGTTTTTT. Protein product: CASTFGTNTGELFF.

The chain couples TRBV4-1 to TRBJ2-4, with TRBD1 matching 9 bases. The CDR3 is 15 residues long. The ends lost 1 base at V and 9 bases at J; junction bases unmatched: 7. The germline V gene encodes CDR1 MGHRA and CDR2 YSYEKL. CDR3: CASSQVPGQGSIQYF. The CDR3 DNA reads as TGCGCCAGCAGCCAAGTACCGGGACAGGGCAGCATTCAGTACTTC.

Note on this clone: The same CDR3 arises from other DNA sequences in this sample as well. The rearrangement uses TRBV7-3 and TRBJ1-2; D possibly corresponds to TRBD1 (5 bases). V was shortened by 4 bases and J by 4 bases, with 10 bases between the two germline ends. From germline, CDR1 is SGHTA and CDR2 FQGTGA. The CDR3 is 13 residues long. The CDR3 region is CASSSGRGYGYTF. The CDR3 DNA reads TGTGCCAGCAGCTCCGGGAGGGGCTATGGCTACACCTTC. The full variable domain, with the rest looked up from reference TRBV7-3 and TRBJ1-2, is GAGVSQTPSNKVTEKGKYVELRCDPISGHTALYWYRQSLGQGPEFLIYFQGTGAADDSGLPNDRFFAVRPEGSVSTLKIQRTERGDSAVYLCASSSGRGYGYTFGSGTRLTVV.

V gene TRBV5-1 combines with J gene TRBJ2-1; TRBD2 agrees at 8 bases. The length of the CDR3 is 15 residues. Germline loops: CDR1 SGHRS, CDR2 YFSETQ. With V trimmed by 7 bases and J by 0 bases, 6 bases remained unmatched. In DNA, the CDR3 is TGCGCCAGCTCCCAGCGGGGGATCTCCTACAATGAGCAGTTCTTC. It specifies CASSQRGISYNEQFF. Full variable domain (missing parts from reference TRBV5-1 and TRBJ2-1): KAGVTQTPRYLIKTRGQQVTLSCSPISGHRSVSWYQQTPGQGLQFLFEYFSETQRNKGNFPGRFSGRQFSNSRSEMNVSTLELGDSALYLCASSQRGISYNEQFFGPGTRLTVL.

This CDR3 is CASSPGLKGGYEQYF. The CDR3 DNA reads as TGTGCCAGTAGTCCGGGGCTTAAGGGCGGCTACGAGCAGTACTTC. V is TRBV19 and J is TRBJ2-7, with D perhaps given as TRBD1 or TRBD2 (5 bases each). Germline CDR1 is LNHDA and CDR2 is SQIVND (reference sequence). The CDR3 has 15 amino acids. V lost 5 bases and J lost 3, with 17 bases in between.

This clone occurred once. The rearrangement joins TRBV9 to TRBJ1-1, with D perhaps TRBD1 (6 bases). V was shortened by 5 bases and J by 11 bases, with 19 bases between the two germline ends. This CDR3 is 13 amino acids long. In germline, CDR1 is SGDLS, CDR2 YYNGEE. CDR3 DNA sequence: TGTGCCAGCAGGCCTACAGGGCCCTTGAAGGCTTTCTTT. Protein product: CASRPTGPLKAFF.

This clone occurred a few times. The CDR3 DNA sequence: TGTGCCAGCAGCAAGGACTACCAAGAGACCCAGTACTTC. Translated: CASSKDYQETQYF. The chain carries TRBV7-3 and TRBJ2-5, with D possibly TRBD2 on 5 matching bases. CDR1 is SGHTA, CDR2 FQGTGA, per germline. The CDR3 totals 13 residues. Trimming pared 5 bases from V and 0 bases from J, leaving 7 bases between.

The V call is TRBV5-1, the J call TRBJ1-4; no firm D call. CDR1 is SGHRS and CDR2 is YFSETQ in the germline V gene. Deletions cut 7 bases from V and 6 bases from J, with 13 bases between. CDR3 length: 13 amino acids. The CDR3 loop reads CASWAERDEKLFF. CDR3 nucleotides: TGCGCCAGCTGGGCCGAGAGGGATGAAAAACTGTTTTTT.

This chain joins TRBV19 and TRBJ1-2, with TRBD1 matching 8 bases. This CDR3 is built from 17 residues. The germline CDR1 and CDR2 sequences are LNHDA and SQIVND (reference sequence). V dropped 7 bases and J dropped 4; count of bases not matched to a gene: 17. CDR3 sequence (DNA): TGTGCCAGTAAAATAAGCGGGACAGGACTCTCCCCCTATGGCTACACCTTC. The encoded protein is CASKISGTGLSPYGYTF.

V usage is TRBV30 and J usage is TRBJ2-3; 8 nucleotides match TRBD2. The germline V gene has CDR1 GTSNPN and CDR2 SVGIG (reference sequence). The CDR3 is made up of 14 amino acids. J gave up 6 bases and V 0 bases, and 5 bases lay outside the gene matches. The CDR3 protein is CAWSVGAGADTQYF. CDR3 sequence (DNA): TGTGCCTGGAGTGTAGGAGCGGGAGCCGATACGCAGTATTTT.

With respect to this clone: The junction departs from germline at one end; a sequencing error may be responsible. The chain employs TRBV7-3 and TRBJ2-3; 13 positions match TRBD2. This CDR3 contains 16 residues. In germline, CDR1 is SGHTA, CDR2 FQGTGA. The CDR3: CASSLTSGRETDTQYF. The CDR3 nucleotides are TGTGCCAGCAGCCTAACTAGCGGGAGGGAAACAGATACGCAGTATTTT.

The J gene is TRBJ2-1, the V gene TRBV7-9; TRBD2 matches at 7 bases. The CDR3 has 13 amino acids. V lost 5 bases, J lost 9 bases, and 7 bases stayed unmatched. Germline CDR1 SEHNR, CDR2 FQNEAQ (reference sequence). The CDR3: CASSPLGEGEQFF. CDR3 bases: TGTGCCAGCAGCCCCCTTGGGGAGGGTGAGCAGTTCTTC.

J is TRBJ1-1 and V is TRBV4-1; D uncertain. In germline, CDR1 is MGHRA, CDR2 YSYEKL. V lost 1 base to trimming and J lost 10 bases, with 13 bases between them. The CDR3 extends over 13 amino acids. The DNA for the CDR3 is TGCGCCAGCAGCCAAGGGGATCGAGGGAGAGCTTTCTTT. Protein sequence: CASSQGDRGRAFF.

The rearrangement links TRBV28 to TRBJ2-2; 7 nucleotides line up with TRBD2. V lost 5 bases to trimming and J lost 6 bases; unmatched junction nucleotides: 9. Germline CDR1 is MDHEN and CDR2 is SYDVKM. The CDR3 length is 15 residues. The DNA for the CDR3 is TGTGCCAGCAGTCTATCCATTCGGGGGGCCGGGGAGCTGTTTTTT. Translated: CASSLSIRGAGELFF.